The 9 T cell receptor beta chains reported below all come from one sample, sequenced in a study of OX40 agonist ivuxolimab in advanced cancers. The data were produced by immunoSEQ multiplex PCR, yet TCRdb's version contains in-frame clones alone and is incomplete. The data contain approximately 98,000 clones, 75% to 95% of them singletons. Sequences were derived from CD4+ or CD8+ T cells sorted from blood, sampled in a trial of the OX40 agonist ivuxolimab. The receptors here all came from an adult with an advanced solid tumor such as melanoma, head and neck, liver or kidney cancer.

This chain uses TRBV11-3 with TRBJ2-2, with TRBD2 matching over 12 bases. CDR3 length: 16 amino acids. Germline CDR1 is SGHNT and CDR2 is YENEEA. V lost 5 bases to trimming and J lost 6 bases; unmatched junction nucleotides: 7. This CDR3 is CASSQRTSGISGELFF. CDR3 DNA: TGTGCCAGCAGCCAACGGACTAGCGGGATCTCCGGGGAGCTGTTTTTT. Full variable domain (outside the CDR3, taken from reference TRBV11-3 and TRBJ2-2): EAGVVQSPRYKIIEKKQPVAFWCNPISGHNTLYWYLQNLGQGPELLIRYENEEAVDDSQLPKDRFSAERLKGVDSTLKIQPAELGDSAVYLCASSQRTSGISGELFFGEGSRLTVL.

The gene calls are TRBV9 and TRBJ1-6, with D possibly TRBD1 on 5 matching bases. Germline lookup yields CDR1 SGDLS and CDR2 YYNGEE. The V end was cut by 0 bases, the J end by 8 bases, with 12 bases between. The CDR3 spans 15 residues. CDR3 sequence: CASSVAGGRDSPLHF. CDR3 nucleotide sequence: TGTGCCAGCAGCGTAGCTGGGGGTCGGGATTCACCCCTCCACTTT.

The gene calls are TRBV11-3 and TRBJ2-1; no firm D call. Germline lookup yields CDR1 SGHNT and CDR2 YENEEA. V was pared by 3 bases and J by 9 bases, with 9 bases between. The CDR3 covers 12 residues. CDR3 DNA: TGTGCCAGCAGCTTTGAGGCTACTGAGCAGTTCTTC. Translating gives CASSFEATEQFF.

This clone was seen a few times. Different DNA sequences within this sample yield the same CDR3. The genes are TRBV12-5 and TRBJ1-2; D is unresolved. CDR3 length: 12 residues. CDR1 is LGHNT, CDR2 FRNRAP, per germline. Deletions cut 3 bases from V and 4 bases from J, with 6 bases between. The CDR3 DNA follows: TGTGCTAGTGGTTTATCGGGCTATGGCTACACCTTC. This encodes CASGLSGYGYTF.

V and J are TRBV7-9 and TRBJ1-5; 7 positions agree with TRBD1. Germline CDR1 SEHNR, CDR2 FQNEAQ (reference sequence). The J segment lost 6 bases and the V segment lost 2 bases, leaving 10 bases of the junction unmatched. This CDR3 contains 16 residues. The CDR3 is CASSLSGQVRGQPQHF. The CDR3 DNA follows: TGTGCCAGCAGCTTATCCGGACAGGTTCGGGGTCAGCCCCAGCATTTT.

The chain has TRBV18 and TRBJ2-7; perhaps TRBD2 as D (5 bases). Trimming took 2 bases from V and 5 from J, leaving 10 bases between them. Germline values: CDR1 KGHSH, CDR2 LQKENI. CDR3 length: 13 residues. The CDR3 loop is CASSPYGGDEQYF. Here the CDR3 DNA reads TGTGCCAGCTCACCATACGGAGGCGACGAGCAGTACTTC.

DNA of the CDR3: TGTGCCTGGACGACAGGGGGTAATGAAAAACTGTTTTTT. Amino acid sequence: CAWTTGGNEKLFF. This chain joins TRBV30 and TRBJ1-4, with 9 bases aligning to TRBD1. The V gene end was trimmed by 4 bases and the J gene end by 4 bases; junction bases not matched to a gene: 1. CDR1 is GTSNPN, CDR2 SVGIG, per germline (reference sequence). This CDR3 is 13 amino acids long.

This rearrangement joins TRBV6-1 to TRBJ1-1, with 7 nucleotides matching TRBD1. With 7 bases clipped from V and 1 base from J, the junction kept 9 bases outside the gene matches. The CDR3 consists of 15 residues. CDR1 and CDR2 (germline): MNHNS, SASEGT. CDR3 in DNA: TGTGCCAGCACCGCACCCAGGGGGAGGAACACTGAAGCTTTCTTT. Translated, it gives CASTAPRGRNTEAFF.

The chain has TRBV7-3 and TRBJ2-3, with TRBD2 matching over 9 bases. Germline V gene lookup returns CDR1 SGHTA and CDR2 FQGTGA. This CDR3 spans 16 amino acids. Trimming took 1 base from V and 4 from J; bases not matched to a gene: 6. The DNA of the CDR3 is TGTGCCAGCAGCTTAAGTCCAGCGGGGGGCCCAGATACGCAGTATTTT. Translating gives CASSLSPAGGPDTQYF.